This entry concerns a single TCR beta chain. The CDR3 loop spans 15 amino acids. Trimming took 1 base from V and 3 from J, leaving 13 bases between them. Germline assignment: CDR1 SGHNT and CDR2 YYREEE (reference sequence). The sample belongs to a study of T cell changes during pregnancy in multiple sclerosis. Produced via immunoSEQ multiplex PCR; TCRdb's table is partial and in-frame only. The table lists 50,000 to 70,000 clones, roughly 90% of them singletons. This chain links TRBV5-4 with TRBJ2-5, with a possible D match to TRBD2 (6 bases). The TCR sequence derives from a female donor with multiple sclerosis, enrolled in a pregnancy study. Sequencing used peripheral blood, obtained in the second trimester of pregnancy. The CDR3 DNA reads as TGTGCCAGCAGCTTGACAGCGACTAGGGAAGAGACCCAGTACTTC. Translated: CASSLTATREETQYF.